Below are 30 T cell receptor beta chains sequenced from a single sample in a study of blood T cell repertoires in COVID-19. Clones were sequenced by immunoSEQ multiplex PCR, and TCRdb holds only the in-frame ones, with some missing. This sample has roughly 300,000 clones, with 85% to 90% found just once. Sample: peripheral blood. These receptors came from a woman aged 25 to 39 with COVID-19, enrolled during active disease.

This chain joins TRBV29-1 and TRBJ2-5, with D maybe TRBD2 (6 bases). V lost 4 bases, J lost 2 bases, and 11 bases lay in between. The CDR3 sequence is 13 residues long. Germline CDR1 and CDR2: SQVTM and ANQGSEA. The CDR3 loop is CSVVAGTQETQYF. The CDR3 DNA follows: TGCAGCGTTGTTGCTGGGACTCAAGAGACCCAGTACTTC. Filled out from reference TRBV29-1 and TRBJ2-5, the complete variable domain reads SAVISQKPSRDICQRGTSLTIQCQVDSQVTMMFWYRQQPGQSLTLIATANQGSEATYESGFVIDKFPISRPNLTFSTLTVSNMSPEDSSIYLCSVVAGTQETQYFGPGTRLLVL.

This chain uses TRBV7-9 with TRBJ2-1, with 7 positions matching TRBD2. CDR3 size: 16 residues. In germline, CDR1 is SEHNR, CDR2 FQNEAQ (reference sequence). J was trimmed by 0 bases and V by 5 bases; bases with no gene match: 7. The CDR3 bases are TGTGCCAGCAGCACAGCAGCGGGGAACTCCTACAATGAGCAGTTCTTC. Protein sequence: CASSTAAGNSYNEQFF.

The genes are TRBV18 and TRBJ2-2, with D uncertain. This CDR3 region has 16 residues. With 2 bases removed from V and 6 bases from J, the gap between germline ends came to 16 bases. The germline gives CDR1 KGHSH, CDR2 LQKENI. In nucleotides, the CDR3 is TGTGCCAGCTCACCAGATTTTTTTTCGGTTGCCGGGGAGCTGTTTTTT. Protein product: CASSPDFFSVAGELFF.

The chain links TRBV29-1 to TRBJ2-5; possible D gene TRBD2, 7 bases. The CDR3 has 13 residues. Trimming left V 6 bases short and J 4 bases short, with 15 bases between. Per the germline V gene, CDR1 is SQVTM and CDR2 is ANQGSEA. The CDR3 region has the DNA TGCAGCGTGAGGGGGGGGGCCGGAGAGACCCAGTACTTC. Amino acid sequence: CSVRGGAGETQYF. Variable domain in full (rest from reference TRBV29-1 and TRBJ2-5): SAVISQKPSRDICQRGTSLTIQCQVDSQVTMMFWYRQQPGQSLTLIATANQGSEATYESGFVIDKFPISRPNLTFSTLTVSNMSPEDSSIYLCSVRGGAGETQYFGPGTRLLVL.

This chain links TRBV5-8 with TRBJ1-2, with 8 bases lining up with TRBD1. CDR1 and CDR2 from the germline V gene are SGHTS and YDEGEE. The CDR3 contains 17 residues. Losses at the gene ends were 2 bases for V and 7 bases for J; bases not matched to a gene: 16. The CDR3 DNA is TGTGCCAGCAGCTTTAATCCGGGTCTGCAGGGGGCTCTTGGCTACACCTTC. This sequence encodes CASSFNPGLQGALGYTF.

The genes are TRBV9 and TRBJ1-6; D is ambiguous. This CDR3 region has 15 residues. CDR1 is SGDLS and CDR2 is YYNGEE in the germline V gene. V dropped 3 bases and J dropped 10 bases, with 17 bases sitting between them. Here the CDR3 DNA reads TGTGCCAGCAGCGCCTTAGAAGGGAGTGGCTCACCCCTCCACTTT. This sequence encodes CASSALEGSGSPLHF.

This chain joins TRBV5-6 and TRBJ2-7; a possible D gene is TRBD1 (5 bases). Trimming took 4 bases from V and 0 from J, leaving 8 bases between them. The V gene's germline CDR1 is SGHDT and CDR2 YYEEEE. This CDR3 is 13 amino acids long. As DNA, the CDR3 is TGTGCCAGCAGCCCAGGGTCCTCCTACGAGCAGTACTTC. This gives the protein CASSPGSSYEQYF.

The chain employs TRBV21-1 and TRBJ2-3; the D call of TRBD2 is as the table states it, not checked on the DNA. TRBV21-1 corresponds to a pseudogene. This CDR3 has 14 residues. CDR3 DNA sequence: TGTGCCAGCAGCAACCGGACTAGCATTAATACGCAGTATTTT. As protein: CASSNRTSINTQYF.

The chain links TRBV7-9 to TRBJ2-7, with D possibly being TRBD1 (6 bases). Per germline, CDR1 SEHNR and CDR2 FQNEAQ (reference sequence). V was clipped by 5 bases and J by 4 bases, with 15 bases between them. The CDR3 consists of 14 residues. The CDR3: CASSQPGTPYEQYF. The CDR3 nucleotides read TGTGCCAGCAGCCAACCCGGGACACCTTACGAGCAGTACTTC. Complete variable domain (other parts from reference TRBV7-9 and TRBJ2-7): DTGVSQNPRHKITKRGQNVTFRCDPISEHNRLYWYRQTLGQGPEFLTYFQNEAQLEKSRLLSDRFSAERPKGSFSTLEIQRTEQGDSAMYLCASSQPGTPYEQYFGPGTRLTVT.

The J gene is TRBJ1-1, the V gene TRBV3-1 (or the pseudogene TRBV3-2); no reliable D call. CDR3 size: 13 residues. V shed 4 bases and J shed 6 bases, with 12 bases lying between them. Per the germline V gene, CDR1 is LGHDT and CDR2 is YNNKEL (reference sequence). DNA for the CDR3: TGTGCCAGCAGCCGGAATAGACAAGCTGAAGCTTTCTTT. Residues: CASSRNRQAEAFF.

The chain is built from TRBV5-4 and TRBJ1-1; D is unclear. CDR3 size: 15 residues. Germline V gene sequence: CDR1 SGHNT, CDR2 YYREEE (reference sequence). Trimming left V 0 bases short and J 1 base short, with 10 bases between. CDR3 amino acids: CASSLAWGANTEAFF. Written as DNA, the CDR3 is TGTGCCAGCAGCTTGGCGTGGGGAGCGAACACTGAAGCTTTCTTT.

This chain joins TRBV7-9 and TRBJ1-4; 7 nucleotides align to TRBD1. Trimming cost V 4 bases and J 5 bases; bases outside gene matches: 1. The germline V gene encodes CDR1 SEHNR and CDR2 FQNEAQ (reference sequence). The CDR3 totals 13 residues. CDR3 nucleotide sequence: TGTGCCAGCAGCTCGGACAGGAATGAAAAACTGTTTTTT. This gives the protein CASSSDRNEKLFF.

V gene TRBV6-4 combines with J gene TRBJ2-2; maybe TRBD2 (6 bases). This CDR3 is 14 amino acids long. The germline CDR1 and CDR2 sequences are MRHNA and SNTAGT. V was pared by 6 bases and J by 5 bases, with 13 bases between. The CDR3 protein is CASRATSRTGELFF. The CDR3 DNA reads as TGTGCCAGCAGAGCGACTAGTAGGACCGGGGAGCTGTTTTTT.

V gene TRBV7-9 combines with J gene TRBJ1-1; no firm D call. The CDR3 contains 15 residues. Germline assignment: CDR1 SEHNR and CDR2 FQNEAQ (reference sequence). Trimming shortened V by 2 bases and J by 0 bases, and 10 bases separated the two germline ends. CDR3 sequence reads: CASSLLAPLNTEAFF. DNA for the CDR3: TGTGCCAGCAGCTTACTTGCGCCGCTGAACACTGAAGCTTTCTTT.

The chain uses TRBV7-2 and TRBJ2-6; D perhaps matches TRBD1 (6 bases). Germline values: CDR1 SGHTA, CDR2 FQGNSA. The V end was cut by 2 bases, the J end by 4 bases, with 9 bases between. This CDR3 spans 15 amino acids. This CDR3 reads CASSLTGLGANVLTF. DNA of the CDR3: TGTGCCAGCAGCTTAACAGGGCTCGGGGCCAACGTCCTGACTTTC. The full variable domain, its missing parts supplied by reference TRBV7-2 and TRBJ2-6, is GAGVSQSPSNKVTEKGKDVELRCDPISGHTALYWYRQSLGQGLEFLIYFQGNSAPDKSGLPSDRFSAERTGGSVSTLTIQRTQQEDSAVYLCASSLTGLGANVLTFGAGSRLTVL.

This chain uses TRBV5-1 with TRBJ1-2, with no clear D. The germline CDR1 and CDR2 sequences are SGHRS and YFSETQ. Trimming removed 4 bases at V and 2 bases at J, with 9 bases between. The length of the CDR3 is 13 residues. The CDR3 here is CASSTRENYGYTF. CDR3 bases: TGCGCCAGCAGCACGCGGGAGAACTATGGCTACACCTTC.

This clone was seen more than once but under ten times. This chain connects TRBV2 to TRBJ2-7; 15 nucleotides align to TRBD2. CDR1 and CDR2 from the germline V gene are SNHLY and FYNNEI. There are 17 residues in the CDR3. Germline trimming cut 7 bases from V and 1 base from J; bases unmatched to any gene: 8. The CDR3 sequence is CASNGLAGGPGSYEQYF. The CDR3 region has the DNA TGTGCCAGCAACGGACTAGCGGGGGGGCCAGGGTCCTACGAGCAGTACTTC.

The chain couples TRBV30 to TRBJ2-3, with 10 nucleotides matching TRBD2. This CDR3 is built from 13 residues. V lost 0 bases to trimming and J lost 8 bases; unmatched junction nucleotides: 2. Germline V gene lookup returns CDR1 GTSNPN and CDR2 SVGIG (reference sequence). CDR3 in amino acids: CAWSVAGGRTQYF. CDR3 nucleotide sequence: TGTGCCTGGAGTGTAGCGGGGGGGCGTACGCAGTATTTT.

This clone has a single count. The genes are TRBV2 and TRBJ1-2; no reliable D call. This CDR3 spans 12 amino acids. V lost 4 bases and J 4 bases, leaving 7 bases between the germline ends. Germline values: CDR1 SNHLY, CDR2 FYNNEI. CDR3 loop: CASSGDFYGYTF. CDR3 DNA: TGTGCCAGCAGTGGAGATTTCTATGGCTACACCTTC.

The chain is built from TRBV4-1 and TRBJ2-7; 8 bases fit TRBD1. Trimming took 2 bases from V and 2 from J; bases not matched to a gene: 8. Germline CDR1 MGHRA, CDR2 YSYEKL. The CDR3 is made up of 16 amino acids. The CDR3 DNA is TGCGCCAGCAGCCAAAAGGACAGGGCCAGGGCCTACGAGCAGTACTTC. This sequence encodes CASSQKDRARAYEQYF.

The chain links TRBV5-6 to TRBJ1-2; D is ambiguous. V was clipped by 2 bases and J by 5 bases, with 10 bases between them. The CDR3 extends over 13 amino acids. Germline V gives CDR1 SGHDT, CDR2 YYEEEE. CDR3 DNA: TGTGCCAGCAGCTTCGGCCGGACTTATGGCTACACCTTC. Protein: CASSFGRTYGYTF. The whole variable domain, filled in from reference TRBV5-6 and TRBJ1-2, reads DAGVTQSPTHLIKTRGQQVTLRCSPKSGHDTVSWYQQALGQGPQFIFQYYEEEERQRGNFPDRFSGHQFPNYSSELNVNALLLGDSALYLCASSFGRTYGYTFGSGTRLTVV.

This clone was seen only once. The V call is TRBV9, the J call TRBJ1-6, with unresolved D. The CDR3 contains 16 residues. V was cut by 0 bases and J by 0 bases, with 7 bases left in between. Germline V gives CDR1 SGDLS, CDR2 YYNGEE. For the CDR3, the DNA is TGTGCCAGCAGCGTAGGTCCTAGCTCCTATAATTCACCCCTCCACTTT. Encoded protein: CASSVGPSSYNSPLHF. The complete variable domain, with remaining parts taken from reference TRBV9 and TRBJ1-6, reads DSGVTQTPKHLITATGQRVTLRCSPRSGDLSVYWYQQSLDQGLQFLIQYYNGEERAKGNILERFSAQQFPDLHSELNLSSLELGDSALYFCASSVGPSSYNSPLHFGNGTRLTVT.

The chain has TRBV5-4 and TRBJ1-1; D might be TRBD1 (5 bases). V lost 1 base and J 3 bases, leaving 10 bases between the germline ends. CDR3 length: 14 amino acids. Per the germline V gene, CDR1 is SGHNT and CDR2 is YYREEE (reference sequence). The CDR3 protein is CASSLKGRDTEAFF. The CDR3 DNA is TGTGCCAGCAGCTTGAAGGGGAGGGACACTGAAGCTTTCTTT.

The J gene is TRBJ1-2, the V gene TRBV6-1; maybe TRBD1 (6 bases). Per germline, CDR1 MNHNS and CDR2 SASEGT. V dropped 2 bases and J dropped 7 bases, with 14 bases sitting between them. CDR3 size: 14 residues. The CDR3 loop is CASSEIGGETGYTF. The CDR3, as DNA: TGTGCCAGCAGTGAAATAGGGGGGGAGACTGGCTACACCTTC.

The chain recombines TRBV5-5 with TRBJ1-2, with D possibly being TRBD1 (6 bases). Germline CDR1 and CDR2: SGHKS and YYEKEE (reference sequence). V was pared by 3 bases and J by 6 bases, with 15 bases between. This CDR3 is built from 14 residues. The CDR3 loop is CASSWRTVGDGYTF. CDR3 sequence (DNA): TGTGCCAGCAGCTGGCGGACAGTAGGAGATGGCTACACCTTC.

The rearrangement joins TRBV23-1 to TRBJ2-3; 9 nucleotides agree with TRBD1. TRBV23-1 is an open reading frame whose function is uncertain. The ends lost 1 base at V and 3 bases at J; junction bases unmatched: 5. The CDR3 covers 16 residues. As DNA, the CDR3 is TGCGCCAGCAGTCAATTAGGGACAGGGCAGACAGATACGCAGTATTTT. Translating it yields CASSQLGTGQTDTQYF.

The CDR3 DNA reads as TGTGCCAGCAGCCCCCTAGAGAGCACAGATACGCAGTATTTT. This gives the protein CASSPLESTDTQYF. The rearrangement links TRBV7-8 to TRBJ2-3; no definite D call. V was shortened by 5 bases and J by 0 bases, with 9 bases between the two germline ends. CDR1 is SGHVS, CDR2 FQNEAQ, per germline. The CDR3 covers 14 residues.

The rearrangement links TRBV7-2 to TRBJ2-2, with 9 bases matching TRBD1. CDR1 is SGHTA, CDR2 FQGNSA, per germline. The CDR3 is 16 amino acids. V trimming: 4 bases; J trimming: 6 bases; junction bases outside the gene matches: 9. CDR3 region: CASSSEGRTGAGELFF. The CDR3 region has the DNA TGTGCCAGCAGCTCGGAAGGACGGACAGGGGCCGGGGAGCTGTTTTTT.

The chain has TRBV5-1 and TRBJ2-1, with 7 bases aligning to TRBD2. Per germline, CDR1 SGHRS and CDR2 YFSETQ. J gave up 9 bases and V 7 bases, and 4 bases lay outside the gene matches. CDR3 length: 11 amino acids. The CDR3 sequence: CASVAGLEQFF. The CDR3 DNA follows: TGCGCCAGCGTAGCGGGTCTTGAGCAGTTCTTC.

The chain couples TRBV6-5 to TRBJ2-1; 10 positions agree with TRBD2. The J segment lost 8 bases and the V segment lost 5 bases, leaving 9 bases of the junction unmatched. CDR3 size: 15 residues. Germline V gene data show CDR1 as MNHEY and CDR2 as SVGAGI. CDR3 amino acids: CASSSPGLASHEQFF. The CDR3 DNA reads TGTGCCAGCAGTAGCCCGGGACTAGCGAGCCATGAGCAGTTCTTC.